Listed below are T cell receptor beta chains from one sample, sequenced in a study of blood T cell repertoires in COVID-19. Sequencing was performed with immunoSEQ multiplex PCR; in TCRdb, only in-frame clones are kept and a portion is missing. Of over 100,000 clones in the sample, approximately 90% were seen once. Sequenced: peripheral blood. The receptors originated from a human donor in a cohort sampled during active COVID-19. CDR3s include the opening cysteine and the closing phenylalanine or tryptophan. Fields, in order: CDR3 DNA, CDR3 protein, J gene, clone size, V gene, D gene. A D gene is named only where the DNA matches it firmly. Expanded clones get a size class; other rows say once, few or many, or leave the size out.

TGTGCCAGCACCCCGGTTCTTGCGGGAGGGCCGGTCGAGCAGTACTTC CASTPVLAGGPVEQYF TRBJ2-7 NA TRBV5-4 TRBD2
TGTGCCAGCAAGCCCGGGACATATGCCTTGAAACTGTTTTTT CASKPGTYALKLFF TRBJ1-4 NA TRBV2 NA
TGTGCCATCAGTGAGACGTCGGCTAGCGGGATAAATGAGCAGTTCTTC CAISETSASGINEQFF TRBJ2-1 NA TRBV10-3 TRBD2
TGCGCCAGCAGCTTGCCGGGTGTTACGCAGTATTTT CASSLPGVTQYF TRBJ2-3 NA TRBV5-1 NA
TGTGCCAGCAATCATGACAGGGGTGGCTACACCTTC CASNHDRGGYTF TRBJ1-2 NA TRBV12-3/TRBV12-4 TRBD1
TGTGCCAGCAGTGCTACAGGGTATCCTGAAGCTTTCTTT CASSATGYPEAFF TRBJ1-1 NA TRBV12-3/TRBV12-4 NA
TGTGCCAGCAGAAGGCTAGCGGGAGACAATGAGCAGTTCTTC CASRRLAGDNEQFF TRBJ2-1 NA TRBV3-1/TRBV3-2 TRBD2
TGCAGTGCTAGAGTGGCCTATGGCTACACCTTC CSARVAYGYTF TRBJ1-2 NA TRBV20-1 NA
TGCGCCAGCAGCTTGGGGGCAGGGATCCACACTGAAGCTTTCTTT CASSLGAGIHTEAFF TRBJ1-1 once TRBV5-1 NA
TGTGCCACCAGCAGAGGTCTATCCCGGGAGCTGTTTTTT CATSRGLSRELFF TRBJ2-2 NA TRBV15 NA
TGCGCCAGCAGTGAGCGAGGTCAGCCCCAGCATTTT CASSERGQPQHF TRBJ1-5 NA TRBV10-2 NA
TGTGCCAGCAGCACCTTGACAGGGGTAAAGGAGACCCAGTACTTC CASSTLTGVKETQYF TRBJ2-5 NA TRBV9 TRBD1
TGTGCCAGTAGTATAGATCGCGAGACAGGGTCCTACGAGCAGTACTTC CASSIDRETGSYEQYF TRBJ2-7 NA TRBV19 TRBD1
TGCGCCAGCAGCTACCGATCAGAGAACACTGAAGCTTTCTTT CASSYRSENTEAFF TRBJ1-1 NA TRBV5-1 NA
TGTGCCAGCGGTCTCTCGCGGTACACAGATACGCAGTATTTT CASGLSRYTDTQYF TRBJ2-3 NA TRBV7-3 NA
TGTGCCGACGGGCTTACGGGACTCAACACTGAAGCTTTCTTT CADGLTGLNTEAFF TRBJ1-1 NA TRBV7-9 NA
TGTGCCAGCAGCTTAGGTGGAGCCACAGATACGCAGTATTTT CASSLGGATDTQYF TRBJ2-3 NA TRBV11-3 NA
TGTGCCACCCGTCCATCAGGGAACTATGGCTACACCTTC CATRPSGNYGYTF TRBJ1-2 NA TRBV28 NA
TGTGCCAGCAGACGTACAGGGGACGTATCCGTCTACGAGCAGTACTTC CASRRTGDVSVYEQYF TRBJ2-7 NA TRBV28 TRBD1
TGTGCCAGCAGCGAAAGGGGATTCACAGATACGCAGTATTTT CASSERGFTDTQYF TRBJ2-3 NA TRBV7-3 NA
TGTGCCAGCATCTGGGACAACTCCTACGAGCAGTACTTC CASIWDNSYEQYF TRBJ2-7 NA TRBV6-5 NA
TGTGCCAGCTCACCACTCCCGCCGGGACAAAGGGAGCAGTATTTT CASSPLPPGQREQYF TRBJ2-3 NA TRBV18 NA
TGTGCCACCAAAACAGGAACAGTTGCAACTAATGAAAAACTGTTTTTT CATKTGTVATNEKLFF TRBJ1-4 NA TRBV15 NA
TGCGCCAGCAGTCGACGAGGGCTCAGCACAGATACGCAGTATTTT CASSRRGLSTDTQYF TRBJ2-3 NA TRBV23-1 NA
TGTGCCAGCAGTTTAAGGGGAATAGACACCGGGGAGCTGTTTTTT CASSLRGIDTGELFF TRBJ2-2 NA TRBV28 NA
TGTGCCATCAGGAGGGACAGGGGATCCGGAGAGCAGTACTTC CAIRRDRGSGEQYF TRBJ2-7 NA TRBV10-3 TRBD1
TGTGCCATCAGTCCCATGGAGGGCGGGGGTACCTACAATGAGCAGTTCTTC CAISPMEGGGTYNEQFF TRBJ2-1 NA TRBV10-3 TRBD2
TGTGCCAGCAGCGCGACAGGGGCCCTCTCTGGAAACACCATATATTTT CASSATGALSGNTIYF TRBJ1-3 NA TRBV9 TRBD1
TGCGCCAGCAGCCACCCGGACAGCTTGAACACTGAAGCTTTCTTT CASSHPDSLNTEAFF TRBJ1-1 NA TRBV4-1 NA
TGTGCCAGCAGATCACAGGGGCGTAGTTATCCTTACGAGCAGTACTTC CASRSQGRSYPYEQYF TRBJ2-7 NA TRBV28 TRBD1
TGTGCCAGCAGCTCCAAATCTCCAGCGGGAGTAGGAACAGATACGCAGTATTTT CASSSKSPAGVGTDTQYF TRBJ2-3 NA TRBV7-6 TRBD2
TGTGCCAGCAGCGATAGAACAGGGGATGGGATTCCCTCCTATGGCTACACCTTC CASSDRTGDGIPSYGYTF TRBJ1-2 NA TRBV9 TRBD1
TGTGCCAGCAGCGGACAGGGCGGGAGTAACTATGGCTACACCTTC CASSGQGGSNYGYTF TRBJ1-2 NA TRBV11-3 TRBD1
TGCGCCAGCAGCTTTAGCGCCGGGACAGGGGTATACAACTATGGCTACACCTTC CASSFSAGTGVYNYGYTF TRBJ1-2 NA TRBV5-1 TRBD1
TGTGCCATCCAGGGAGGGCCTGAAGCTTTCTTT CAIQGGPEAFF TRBJ1-1 NA TRBV10-3 NA
TGTGCCAGCAGCCAGCGGGAGGGCTACGAGCAGTACTTC CASSQREGYEQYF TRBJ2-7 NA TRBV7-2 TRBD2
TGTGCCAGCAGCTTAATCCCCCTCCCTAGCTCCTACAATGAGCAGTTCTTC CASSLIPLPSSYNEQFF TRBJ2-1 NA TRBV7-3 NA
TGTGCCAGCAGCTGGGACAGAAATCAGCCCCAGCATTTT CASSWDRNQPQHF TRBJ1-5 NA TRBV11-1 TRBD1
TGCGCCAGCAGCAGGGGACTTCTTGAAGAGACCCAGTACTTC CASSRGLLEETQYF TRBJ2-5 once TRBV5-1 NA
TGTGCCAGCAGCTCGGGACTAGCAGCCCAAGAGACCCAGTACTTC CASSSGLAAQETQYF TRBJ2-5 NA TRBV5-4 TRBD2
TGTGCCAGCAGCGCGCGGGCCTTCACAGATACGCAGTATTTT CASSARAFTDTQYF TRBJ2-3 NA TRBV9 NA
TGTGCCAGCAGCACACCCGGGACAGGGCACGGAAACACCATATATTTT CASSTPGTGHGNTIYF TRBJ1-3 NA TRBV28 TRBD1
TGTGCCAGCTCACCAAAAGGGGGCAATCAGCCCCAGCATTTT CASSPKGGNQPQHF TRBJ1-5 NA TRBV18 NA